The 9 T cell receptor beta chains listed next were all sequenced from one sample in a study of Ad26.COV2.S vaccination and SARS-CoV-2 variants. The repertoire was sequenced with immunoSEQ multiplex PCR; TCRdb's copy has only in-frame clones and lacks some. The sample includes 350,000 to 450,000 clones, approximately 85% seen only once; the top ten take around 3.3%. The treatment was: 19 received Ad26.COV2.S at low or high dose, single or two shots; about 5 received placebo; per-sample allocation not given. Sampling happened 63 days after the first vaccine or placebo injection. This specimen consisted of peripheral blood, obtained in a trial of Ad26.COV2.S vaccine versus placebo. The receptor set was obtained from a person aged 18-65 years who received the Ad26.COV2.S COVID-19 vaccine or a placebo.

V and J are TRBV6-5 and TRBJ2-7; 10 bases fit TRBD1. Per the germline V gene, CDR1 is MNHEY and CDR2 is SVGAGI. Trimming removed 8 bases from V and 4 bases from J; junction bases left unmatched: 11. The CDR3 spans 15 residues. CDR3 sequence: CASQTGGGIAYEQYF. CDR3 coding DNA: TGTGCCAGCCAGACAGGGGGCGGAATTGCTTACGAGCAGTACTTC.

This chain uses TRBV19 with TRBJ2-1, with 9 bases matching TRBD1. This CDR3 region has 14 residues. V dropped 7 bases and J dropped 8; count of bases not matched to a gene: 9. From germline, CDR1 is LNHDA and CDR2 SQIVND (reference sequence). CDR3 sequence reads: CASTGTGRVDEQFF. The CDR3 region has the DNA TGTGCCAGTACCGGGACAGGGAGGGTGGATGAGCAGTTCTTC.

The genes are TRBV10-1 and TRBJ2-7; D is possibly TRBD2 (6 bases). CDR1 is WNHNN and CDR2 is SYGVQD in the germline V gene (reference sequence). The CDR3 runs 12 residues. V was pared by 0 bases and J by 9 bases, with 9 bases between. Written as DNA, the CDR3 is TGCGCCAGCAGTGAGTCAGCGGGCTGGCAGTACTTC. Encoded protein: CASSESAGWQYF.

The V gene is TRBV18, the J gene TRBJ1-3; D remains unclear. The CDR3 covers 15 residues. Between the trimmed V and J ends, which lost 2 bases and 0 bases, there was a span of 8 bases. Germline V gene data show CDR1 as KGHSH and CDR2 as LQKENI. The CDR3 sequence: CASSPVLSSGNTIYF. CDR3 DNA: TGTGCCAGCTCACCAGTCCTGAGCTCTGGAAACACCATATATTTT.

J is TRBJ2-2 and V is TRBV9, with D tentatively TRBD1 (6 bases). This CDR3 has 15 amino acids. Germline CDR1 SGDLS, CDR2 YYNGEE. Between the trimmed V and J ends, which lost 2 bases and 4 bases, there was a span of 12 bases. This chain's CDR3 is CASSVEAGVTGELFF. In nucleotides, the CDR3 is TGTGCCAGCAGCGTTGAGGCAGGGGTCACCGGGGAGCTGTTTTTT. Full variable domain (remainder filled in from reference TRBV9 and TRBJ2-2): DSGVTQTPKHLITATGQRVTLRCSPRSGDLSVYWYQQSLDQGLQFLIQYYNGEERAKGNILERFSAQQFPDLHSELNLSSLELGDSALYFCASSVEAGVTGELFFGEGSRLTVL.

The chain recombines TRBV5-4 with TRBJ2-7, with 13 positions matching TRBD2. The CDR3 length is 14 residues. From germline, CDR1 is SGHNT and CDR2 YYREEE (reference sequence). V shed 2 bases and J 10 bases; nucleotides not matched to a gene: 6. The CDR3 DNA follows: TGTGCCAGCAGCTTTGAAACTAGCGGGAGGGCCCAGTACTTC. This encodes CASSFETSGRAQYF.

Concerning this clone itself: The same CDR3 arises from other DNA sequences in this sample as well. J is TRBJ2-7 and V is TRBV12-3 or TRBV12-4, with 7 bases identical to TRBD1. The CDR3 runs 13 residues. V shed 5 bases and J 6 bases; nucleotides not matched to a gene: 7. CDR3: CASSPGGSGEQYF. The CDR3 nucleotides are TGTGCCAGCAGTCCAGGGGGATCTGGCGAGCAGTACTTC.

This chain joins TRBV10-3 and TRBJ2-5, with D tentatively TRBD1 (6 bases). Trimming stripped 8 bases from V and 5 bases from J, with 15 bases between. In germline, CDR1 is ENHRY, CDR2 SYGVKD. This CDR3 contains 13 residues. This CDR3 is CAIGVRGEETQYF. As DNA, the CDR3 is TGTGCCATCGGGGTCAGGGGCGAGGAGACCCAGTACTTC.

This clone was recorded only once. V gene TRBV7-2 combines with J gene TRBJ2-6; D is ambiguous. CDR1 SGHTA and CDR2 FQGNSA come from the germline V gene. Trimming removed 2 bases from V and 0 bases from J, with 5 bases in between. The CDR3 runs to 15 residues. The CDR3 nucleotides read TGTGCCAGCAGCTTAACGGACTCTGGGGCCAACGTCCTGACTTTC. Translation gives CASSLTDSGANVLTF. Full variable domain (rest looked up from reference TRBV7-2 and TRBJ2-6): GAGVSQSPSNKVTEKGKDVELRCDPISGHTALYWYRQSLGQGLEFLIYFQGNSAPDKSGLPSDRFSAERTGGSVSTLTIQRTQQEDSAVYLCASSLTDSGANVLTFGAGSRLTVL.